These T cell receptor beta chains were read from a single sample in a study of blood T cells in healthy people across ages. TCRdb passed the 5' RACE reads through MiXCR, listing each CDR3 protein once. The data show some 1.5 million distinct CDR3 sequences, roughly two fifths seen once. The source material was blood. The receptors stem from a woman in her late teens or twenties in good health. The CDR3 runs from the conserved cysteine through the conserved F or W. Fields, in order: V gene, D gene, J gene, clone size, CDR3 protein, CDR3 DNA. A D gene is named only where the DNA matches it firmly. Rows may omit the clone size; those that give it use once, few, many or a size class.

v_call: TRBV3-1; d_call: .; j_call: TRBJ2-5; clone_size: .; cdr3_aa: CASSPSGLGEQYF; cdr3_nt: TGTGCCAGCAGCCCCTCGGGGCTCGGGGAGCAGTACTTC
v_call: TRBV20-1; d_call: TRBD2; j_call: TRBJ2-5; clone_size: once; cdr3_aa: CSAQPRTSGRLIYQETQYF; cdr3_nt: TGCAGTGCTCAGCCCCGGACTAGCGGGAGGCTCATTTACCAAGAGACCCAGTACTTC
v_call: TRBV29-1; d_call: TRBD2; j_call: TRBJ2-1; clone_size: few; cdr3_aa: CSVRLAGMNEQFF; cdr3_nt: TGCAGCGTCCGACTAGCGGGAATGAATGAGCAGTTCTTC
v_call: TRBV6-4; d_call: TRBD1; j_call: TRBJ2-3; clone_size: .; cdr3_aa: CASSDHPGQGSDTQYF; cdr3_nt: TGTGCCAGCAGTGATCACCCGGGACAGGGGTCAGATACGCAGTATTTT
v_call: TRBV10-3; d_call: .; j_call: TRBJ2-7; clone_size: .; cdr3_aa: CAITRDGHYEQYF; cdr3_nt: TGTGCCATCACGCGGGACGGACATTACGAGCAGTACTTC
v_call: TRBV10-3; d_call: TRBD1; j_call: TRBJ2-2; clone_size: once; cdr3_aa: CAISRQGGNTGELFF; cdr3_nt: TGTGCCATCAGTCGACAGGGGGGAAACACCGGGGAGCTGTTTTTT
v_call: TRBV4-3; d_call: TRBD2; j_call: TRBJ2-2; clone_size: .; cdr3_aa: CASSQGPSGGVTGELFF; cdr3_nt: TGCGCCAGCAGCCAAGGACCTAGCGGGGGGGTTACCGGGGAGCTGTTTTTT
v_call: TRBV20-1; d_call: TRBD1; j_call: TRBJ1-2; clone_size: once; cdr3_aa: CSAGRDSLIYGYTF; cdr3_nt: TGCAGTGCCGGCAGGGACAGTCTTATCTATGGCTACACCTTC
v_call: TRBV6-5; d_call: TRBD1; j_call: TRBJ2-2; clone_size: few; cdr3_aa: CASSYAPGQGLTNTGELFF; cdr3_nt: TGTGCCAGCAGTTACGCCCCTGGACAGGGATTAACGAACACCGGGGAGCTGTTTTTT
v_call: TRBV14; d_call: .; j_call: TRBJ2-7; clone_size: .; cdr3_aa: CASSQDASTYEQYF; cdr3_nt: TGTGCCAGCAGCCAAGATGCCAGTACCTACGAGCAGTACTTC
v_call: TRBV30; d_call: TRBD2; j_call: TRBJ2-3; clone_size: .; cdr3_aa: CAWSTWTSGSSGTQYF; cdr3_nt: TGTGCCTGGAGTACTTGGACTAGCGGGAGTAGCGGTACGCAGTATTTT
v_call: TRBV20-1; d_call: .; j_call: TRBJ2-1; clone_size: few; cdr3_aa: CSAPTGPTYNEQFF; cdr3_nt: TGCAGTGCACCAACAGGACCGACCTACAATGAGCAGTTCTTC
v_call: TRBV18; d_call: .; j_call: TRBJ2-3; clone_size: .; cdr3_aa: CASASDTDTQYF; cdr3_nt: TGTGCCAGCGCATCCGACACAGATACGCAGTATTTT
v_call: TRBV6-1; d_call: .; j_call: TRBJ1-1; clone_size: few; cdr3_aa: CASSRDGLTEAFF; cdr3_nt: TGTGCCAGCAGTCGAGACGGACTCACTGAAGCTTTCTTT
v_call: TRBV28; d_call: .; j_call: TRBJ1-1; clone_size: .; cdr3_aa: CASSTYFGRRNTEAFF; cdr3_nt: TGTGCCAGCAGTACTTACTTTGGGCGCCGGAACACTGAAGCTTTCTTT
v_call: TRBV20-1; d_call: TRBD2; j_call: TRBJ2-3; clone_size: .; cdr3_aa: CSARDLTSGRLDTQYF; cdr3_nt: TGCAGTGCTAGAGATTTGACTAGCGGGAGGTTGGATACGCAGTATTTT
v_call: TRBV5-1; d_call: .; j_call: TRBJ2-3; clone_size: .; cdr3_aa: CASSRGGNPSTDTQYF; cdr3_nt: TGCGCCAGCAGCCGAGGTGGAAACCCTAGCACAGATACGCAGTATTTT
v_call: TRBV29-1; d_call: TRBD1; j_call: TRBJ1-5; clone_size: few; cdr3_aa: CSVLTPGTGSKVGPQPQHF; cdr3_nt: TGCAGCGTTCTCACTCCCGGGACAGGGTCCAAGGTGGGGCCACAGCCCCAGCATTTT
v_call: TRBV12-3/TRBV12-4; d_call: .; j_call: TRBJ2-4; clone_size: .; cdr3_aa: CASSLISLELYF; cdr3_nt: TGTGCCAGCAGTTTGATCTCCCTCGAGCTGTACTTC
v_call: TRBV20-1; d_call: TRBD2; j_call: TRBJ2-3; clone_size: .; cdr3_aa: CSAGVAGLGDTQYF; cdr3_nt: TGCAGTGCTGGGGTAGCGGGGCTCGGAGATACGCAGTATTTT
v_call: TRBV5-1; d_call: TRBD2; j_call: TRBJ2-7; clone_size: .; cdr3_aa: CASSPYRDRGLAGPSYEQYF; cdr3_nt: TGCGCCAGCAGCCCGTACCGGGACAGGGGACTAGCGGGACCTTCCTACGAGCAGTACTTC
v_call: TRBV7-2; d_call: .; j_call: TRBJ2-3; clone_size: .; cdr3_aa: CASSSGTNTQYF; cdr3_nt: TGTGCCAGCAGCTCCGGGACAAATACGCAGTATTTT
v_call: TRBV7-9; d_call: .; j_call: TRBJ2-5; clone_size: .; cdr3_aa: CASSLRGTGERHEQYF; cdr3_nt: TGTGCCAGCAGCTTACGGGGGACGGGAGAAAGACATGAGCAGTACTTC